Listed here are 30 T cell receptor beta chains from one sample, sequenced in a study of blood T cells in healthy people across ages. Combining a sample-barcoded 5' primer with a J-beta primer mix, a second PCR ran for roughly 6 to 11 cycles. MiXCR was run by TCRdb on the 5' RACE reads, yielding one entry per CDR3 protein. The data show roughly 730,000 distinct CDR3 sequences, roughly three fifths seen once. The sample comprised blood. These receptors came from a man aged 35 to 55 in good health.

The V gene is TRBV10-3, the J gene TRBJ2-5; 8 bases line up with TRBD1. The DNA matches TRBJ2-7 better at its end, which makes the J call doubtful. The germline V gene has CDR1 ENHRY and CDR2 SYGVKD. The CDR3 totals 16 residues. The CDR3 here is CAISEPGQGAAIEQYF. CDR3 sequence (DNA): TGTGCCATCAGTGAACCCGGACAGGGCGCAGCCATCGAGCAGTACTTC.

The CDR3 is CASSLVGGISGEQFF. In DNA form, the CDR3 reads TGTGCCAGCAGTCTAGTGGGGGGAATTTCTGGAGAGCAGTTCTTC. The J gene is TRBJ2-1, the V gene TRBV14, with a possible D match to TRBD2 (6 bases). The CDR3 sequence is 15 residues long. Trimming took 6 bases from V and 10 from J, leaving 22 bases between them. Germline values: CDR1 SGHDN, CDR2 FVKESK.

This chain joins TRBV24-1 and TRBJ2-5; D is tentatively TRBD1 or TRBD2 (6 bases each). Trimming took 4 bases from V and 4 from J, leaving 15 bases between them. CDR1 and CDR2 from the germline V gene are KGHDR and SFDVKD. This CDR3 region has 15 residues. The CDR3 is CATSDPTGGPETQYF. CDR3 nucleotides: TGTGCCACCAGTGACCCCACTGGGGGGCCAGAGACCCAGTACTTC.

The chain recombines TRBV5-6 with TRBJ2-7; 9 bases fit TRBD1. CDR1 is SGHDT, CDR2 YYEEEE, per germline. This CDR3 has 15 amino acids. V trimming: 3 bases; J trimming: 5 bases; junction bases outside the gene matches: 9. The CDR3 is CASSSAGTGLDEQYF. CDR3 nucleotides: TGTGCCAGCAGCTCAGCCGGGACAGGGTTAGACGAGCAGTACTTC.

The V gene is TRBV28, the J gene TRBJ2-7, with 7 bases aligning to TRBD2. Germline V lookup: CDR1 MDHEN, CDR2 SYDVKM. Trimming at V came to 1 base and at J to 6 bases, leaving 3 bases not matched to a gene. The CDR3 sequence is 13 residues long. The CDR3 coding sequence is TGTGCCAGCAGTTTATCTGCGGGAGTCGAGCAGTACTTC. This translates into CASSLSAGVEQYF.

This chain joins TRBV25-1 and TRBJ1-5; TRBD1 might be the D (6 bases). Germline CDR1 is MGHDK and CDR2 is SYGVNS. Trimming pared 6 bases from V and 0 bases from J, leaving 21 bases between. This CDR3 contains 18 residues. CDR3 region: CASSPKGDGLYSNQPQHF. The DNA for the CDR3 is TGTGCCAGCAGCCCAAAGGGGGACGGACTATATAGCAATCAGCCCCAGCATTTT.

The V and J genes are TRBV12-3 or TRBV12-4 and TRBJ2-1; no definite D call. CDR3 length: 14 residues. Trimming left V 7 bases short and J 3 bases short, with 13 bases between. For the CDR3, the DNA is TGTGCCAGCAATAAGAGGTACTACTACAATGAGCAGTTCTTC. It encodes CASNKRYYYNEQFF.

The chain links TRBV4-2 to TRBJ2-7; D gene uncertain. V shed 0 bases and J shed 0 bases, with 12 bases lying between them. This CDR3 spans 16 amino acids. Germline loops: CDR1 LGHNA, CDR2 YNFKEQ. CDR3 nucleotides: TGTGCCAGCAGCCAAGATAGTGGCTCTCTCTCCTACGAGCAGTACTTC. This codes for CASSQDSGSLSYEQYF.

V gene TRBV13 combines with J gene TRBJ2-1; 7 bases fit TRBD2. Germline loops: CDR1 PRHDT, CDR2 FYEKMQ (reference sequence). The CDR3 spans 13 residues. Trimming took 7 bases from V and 7 from J; bases not matched to a gene: 7. The CDR3 reads CASTGGPGNEQFF. CDR3 coding DNA: TGTGCCAGCACGGGGGGACCCGGAAATGAGCAGTTCTTC.

The chain employs TRBV10-3 and TRBJ1-2; 9 nucleotides line up with TRBD1. V lost 11 bases to trimming and J lost 8 bases; unmatched junction nucleotides: 9. The CDR3 extends over 12 amino acids. Germline CDR1 is ENHRY and CDR2 is SYGVKD. CDR3 residues: CASARQGGGYTF. The CDR3, as DNA: TGTGCCTCGGCCCGACAGGGGGGCGGCTACACCTTC.

In this sample, this clonotype turned up a few times. This could be a read error, since a much larger clone is one nucleotide away. The rearrangement links TRBV2 to TRBJ1-2; tentative D call: TRBD1 (6 bases). This CDR3 spans 13 amino acids. V lost 6 bases, J lost 0 bases, and 8 bases lay in between. CDR1 and CDR2 from the germline V gene are SNHLY and FYNNEI. The CDR3 protein is CASSGTTNYGYTF. CDR3 nucleotides: TGTGCCAGCAGCGGGACAACTAACTATGGCTACACCTTC.

The chain has TRBV11-3 and TRBJ2-5; D is unresolved. The DNA end favors TRBJ2-7, so the J call may be wrong. In germline, CDR1 is SGHNT, CDR2 YENEEA. This CDR3 is 16 amino acids long. As DNA, the CDR3 is TGTGCCAGCAGCTTAGATCGTCTGGGTTTCGGCTACGAGCAGTACTTC. The encoded protein is CASSLDRLGFGYEQYF.

The chain has TRBV29-1 and TRBJ1-6, with 10 positions matching TRBD1. The CDR3 runs to 13 residues. Trimming removed 5 bases from V and 8 bases from J; junction bases left unmatched: 3. CDR1 is SQVTM and CDR2 is ANQGSEA in the germline V gene. Here the CDR3 reads CSVRGTGDSPLHF. CDR3 bases: TGCAGCGTTCGCGGGACAGGGGATTCACCCCTCCACTTT.

The V gene is TRBV7-8, the J gene TRBJ1-5; D is uncertain. Looked up from germline, CDR1 is SGHVS and CDR2 is FQNEAQ. This CDR3 region has 15 residues. Trimming shortened V by 2 bases and J by 7 bases, and 15 bases separated the two germline ends. CDR3 amino acids: CASSLKEGTQQPQHF. The CDR3 nucleotides are TGTGCCAGCAGCTTAAAGGAGGGAACCCAACAGCCCCAGCATTTT. Using reference TRBV7-8 and TRBJ1-5 for the parts outside the CDR3, the full variable domain is GAGVSQSPRYKVAKRGQDVALRCDPISGHVSLFWYQQALGQGPEFLTYFQNEAQLDKSGLPSDRFFAERPEGSVSTLKIQRTQQEDSAVYLCASSLKEGTQQPQHFGDGTRLSIL.

This clonotype was counted only a few times. This chain joins TRBV20-1 and TRBJ2-1; D tentatively reads TRBD1 or TRBD2 (5 bases each). The CDR3 covers 13 residues. Germline V CDR1 and CDR2: DFQATT, SNEGSKA (reference sequence). Trimming took off 2 bases at V and 6 bases at J, with 11 bases between the two ends. The CDR3 sequence: CSARWGSGNEQFF. The CDR3 DNA sequence: TGCAGTGCTAGATGGGGGAGTGGCAATGAGCAGTTCTTC.

A remark on this clonotype: This clone may be a read error of a much larger clone one base away. V and J are TRBV29-1 and TRBJ1-2, with D hard to call. The ends were cut back, 2 bases at V and 4 bases at J, with 5 bases in the middle. Germline assignment: CDR1 SQVTM and CDR2 ANQGSEA. CDR3 length equals 11 residues. The DNA for the CDR3 is TGCAGCGTTGAATGGGGCTATGGCTACACCTTC. Encoded protein: CSVEWGYGYTF.

This sequence joins TRBV28 and TRBJ2-5; D possibly matches TRBD1 or TRBD2 (6 bases each). This CDR3 has 13 residues. V was clipped by 7 bases and J by 11 bases, with 20 bases between them. In germline, CDR1 is MDHEN, CDR2 SYDVKM. The CDR3 here is CASNTGGLGEQYF. The CDR3, as DNA: TGTGCCAGCAACACTGGGGGGCTGGGGGAGCAGTACTTC.

In its sample, this clonotype was seen a few times. The gene calls are TRBV2 and TRBJ1-6, with D hard to call. CDR1 SNHLY and CDR2 FYNNEI come from the germline V gene. V was pared by 6 bases and J by 5 bases, with 11 bases between. There are 14 residues in the CDR3. The DNA of the CDR3 is TGTGCCAGCAGCAGCGACAATAATAATTCACCCCTCCACTTT. Amino acids: CASSSDNNNSPLHF.

The chain combines TRBV28 with TRBJ2-5; 14 positions agree with TRBD2. The CDR3 is made up of 16 amino acids. V was clipped by 3 bases and J by 10 bases; unmatched bases: 10. Germline CDR1 reads MDHEN; CDR2 reads SYDVKM. The CDR3 nucleotides read TGTGCCAGCAGTTTGGACAGGGGACTAGCGGGAGAGGACCAGTACTTC. Protein product: CASSLDRGLAGEDQYF.

With respect to this clonotype: The germline gene is not matched at one end of the junction; a read error may be the cause. The chain joins TRBV6-2 or TRBV6-3 to TRBJ1-1; a possible D gene is TRBD1 (5 bases). Germline CDR1 MNHEY, CDR2 SVGEGT. The CDR3 is 16 residues long. The CDR3 DNA is TGTGCCAGCAGTTACTTTGACAGATCTCTGAACACCGAAGCTTTCTTT. Translation: CASSYFDRSLNTEAFF.

This rearrangement joins TRBV9 to TRBJ2-1; 7 bases are shared with TRBD2. The CDR3 loop spans 13 amino acids. V lost 2 bases, J lost 8 bases, and 4 bases stayed unmatched. The V gene's germline CDR1 is SGDLS and CDR2 YYNGEE. The CDR3 is CASSVKRGHEQFF. The CDR3 nucleotides are TGTGCCAGCAGCGTTAAGCGGGGCCATGAGCAGTTCTTC.

Notes on this clonotype: At one boundary the junction diverges from the germline segment, which might be a read error. The chain carries TRBV7-2 and TRBJ2-4, with 11 bases matching TRBD1. Near its end, the DNA agrees better with TRBJ2-7, so the J call may be wrong. From germline, CDR1 is SGHTA and CDR2 FQGNSA. The CDR3 is 16 residues long. The chain's CDR3 is CGSRPTGTGGSYEQYF. CDR3 in DNA: TGTGGCAGCAGGCCGACCGGGACAGGGGGTTCCTACGAGCAGTACTTC.

The table lists this clonotype with a few counts. This chain joins TRBV5-1 and TRBJ2-1; D call uncertain. Gene TRBJ2-7 matches the end of the DNA better, so the J call may be wrong. CDR1 and CDR2 from the germline V gene are SGHRS and YFSETQ. CDR3 length: 15 amino acids. CDR3 DNA: TGCGCCAGCAGCTTGATGGCGGATTCCTACAATGAGCAGTACTTC. Amino acid sequence: CASSLMADSYNEQYF.

The rearrangement links TRBV5-1 to TRBJ1-2, with 7 bases aligning to TRBD1. The CDR3 is 13 amino acids. Losses at the gene ends were 6 bases for V and 8 bases for J; bases not matched to a gene: 10. Germline CDR1 reads SGHRS; CDR2 reads YFSETQ. The CDR3 region is CASKRAQGRGYTF. The CDR3 bases are TGCGCCAGCAAACGCGCACAGGGGAGAGGCTACACCTTC. The full variable domain, with the rest looked up from reference TRBV5-1 and TRBJ1-2, is KAGVTQTPRYLIKTRGQQVTLSCSPISGHRSVSWYQQTPGQGLQFLFEYFSETQRNKGNFPGRFSGRQFSNSRSEMNVSTLELGDSALYLCASKRAQGRGYTFGSGTRLTVV.

The V gene is TRBV29-1, the J gene TRBJ2-1; 8 bases agree with TRBD2. The germline CDR1 and CDR2 sequences are SQVTM and ANQGSEA. Trimming removed 7 bases from V and 6 bases from J; junction bases left unmatched: 5. The CDR3 spans 12 residues. CDR3 bases: TGCAGCGGGCGGCGGGGGGCCAATGAGCAGTTCTTC. Its translation is CSGRRGANEQFF.

The chain has TRBV7-6 and TRBJ1-5; 9 positions match TRBD1. Germline V gives CDR1 SGHVS, CDR2 FNYEAQ. This CDR3 region has 15 residues. V lost 4 bases and J lost 5; bases outside the gene matches: 6. The CDR3 DNA reads as TGTGCCAGCAGCTCGGGACAGGGCTGGGATCAGCCCCAGCATTTT. Translating gives CASSSGQGWDQPQHF. The full variable domain, with the rest looked up from reference TRBV7-6 and TRBJ1-5, is GAGVSQSPRYKVTKRGQDVALRCDPISGHVSLYWYRQALGQGPEFLTYFNYEAQQDKSGLPNDRFSAERPEGSISTLTIQRTEQRDSAMYRCASSSGQGWDQPQHFGDGTRLSIL.

This chain links TRBV27 with TRBJ1-6; no reliable D call. Germline CDR1 and CDR2: MNHEY and SMNVEV (reference sequence). V lost 6 bases to trimming and J lost 6 bases, with 15 bases between them. The CDR3 spans 15 residues. CDR3 residues: CASREDPTPNSPLHF. CDR3 DNA sequence: TGTGCCAGCAGGGAGGACCCTACTCCTAATTCACCCCTCCACTTT.

The rearrangement links TRBV29-1 to TRBJ2-1; the match to TRBD2 covers 7 bases. Germline V gene data show CDR1 as SQVTM and CDR2 as ANQGSEA. The trim removed 8 bases at V and 9 bases at J, leaving 10 bases unmatched. This CDR3 is built from 12 residues. CDR3 loop: CSSLMGGFEQFF. As DNA, the CDR3 is TGCAGCTCCCTCATGGGAGGGTTTGAGCAGTTCTTC.

This clonotype occurred a few times. The chain carries TRBV20-1 and TRBJ2-7; TRBD2 matches at 7 bases. Germline values: CDR1 DFQATT, CDR2 SNEGSKA (reference sequence). V was pared by 6 bases and J by 5 bases, with 7 bases of the junction left unmatched. This CDR3 region has 12 residues. This chain's CDR3 is CSAAGLANEQYF. DNA of the CDR3: TGCAGTGCAGCGGGACTTGCAAACGAGCAGTACTTC.

The chain carries TRBV7-9 and TRBJ2-3, with D perhaps TRBD1 (5 bases). Germline V gives CDR1 SEHNR, CDR2 FQNEAQ (reference sequence). V lost 5 bases and J lost 0, with 15 bases in between. The CDR3 runs to 16 residues. CDR3 in amino acids: CASSPQGTPSTDTQYF. As DNA, the CDR3 is TGTGCCAGCAGCCCCCAGGGTACACCTAGCACAGATACGCAGTATTTT.